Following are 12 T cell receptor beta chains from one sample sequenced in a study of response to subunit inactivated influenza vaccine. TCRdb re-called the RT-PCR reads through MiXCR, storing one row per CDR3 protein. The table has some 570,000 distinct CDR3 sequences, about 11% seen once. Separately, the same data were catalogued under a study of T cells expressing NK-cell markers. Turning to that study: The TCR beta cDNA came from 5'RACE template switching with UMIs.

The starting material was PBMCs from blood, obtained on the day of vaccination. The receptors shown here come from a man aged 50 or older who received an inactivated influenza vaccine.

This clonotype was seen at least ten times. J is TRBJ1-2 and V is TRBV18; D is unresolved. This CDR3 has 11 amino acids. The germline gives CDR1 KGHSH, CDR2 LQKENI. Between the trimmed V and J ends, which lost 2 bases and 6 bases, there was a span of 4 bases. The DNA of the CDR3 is TGTGCCAGCTCACCAGGGGATGGCTACACCTTC. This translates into CASSPGDGYTF.

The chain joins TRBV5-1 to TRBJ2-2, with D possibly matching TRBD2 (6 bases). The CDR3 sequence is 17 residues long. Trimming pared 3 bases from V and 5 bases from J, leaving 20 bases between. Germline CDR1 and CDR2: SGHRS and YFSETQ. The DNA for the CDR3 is TGCGCCAGCAGCTCGGGACTGGGATCGTTGAGTACCGGGGAGCTGTTTTTT. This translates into CASSSGLGSLSTGELFF.

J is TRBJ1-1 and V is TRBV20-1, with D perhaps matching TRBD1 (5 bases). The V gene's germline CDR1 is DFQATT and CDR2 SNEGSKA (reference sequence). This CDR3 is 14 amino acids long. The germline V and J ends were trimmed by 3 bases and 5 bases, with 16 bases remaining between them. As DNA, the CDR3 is TGCAGTGCTAGCCCGGGCTCCGGGGCAACTGAAGCTTTCTTT. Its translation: CSASPGSGATEAFF.

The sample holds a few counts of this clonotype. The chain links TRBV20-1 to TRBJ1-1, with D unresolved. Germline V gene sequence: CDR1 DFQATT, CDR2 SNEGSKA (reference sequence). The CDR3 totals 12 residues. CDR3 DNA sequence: TGCAGGGTTGCGGGCCCAAACACTGAAGCTTTCTTT. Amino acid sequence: CRVAGPNTEAFF.

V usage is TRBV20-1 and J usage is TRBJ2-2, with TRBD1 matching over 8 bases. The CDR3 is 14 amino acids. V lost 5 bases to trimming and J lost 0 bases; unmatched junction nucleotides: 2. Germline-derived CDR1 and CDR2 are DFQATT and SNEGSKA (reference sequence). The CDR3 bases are TGCAGTGCTTGGGACAGGTCGAACACCGGGGAGCTGTTTTTT. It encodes CSAWDRSNTGELFF.

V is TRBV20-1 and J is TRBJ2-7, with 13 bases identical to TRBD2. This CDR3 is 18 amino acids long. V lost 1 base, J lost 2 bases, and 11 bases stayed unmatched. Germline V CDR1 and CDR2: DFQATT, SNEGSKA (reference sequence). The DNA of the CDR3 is TGCAGTGCTAGAGGGGGGGGGACTAGCGGGACCAGTACCTACGAGCAGTACTTC. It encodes CSARGGGTSGTSTYEQYF.

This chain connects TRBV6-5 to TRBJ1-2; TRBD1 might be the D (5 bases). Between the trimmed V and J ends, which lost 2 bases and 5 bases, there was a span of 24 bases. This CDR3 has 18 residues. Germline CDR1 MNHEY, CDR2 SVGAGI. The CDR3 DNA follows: TGTGCCAGCAGTTACAACAGGTTGTCAATTCGGGGTATTTATGGCTACACCTTC. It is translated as CASSYNRLSIRGIYGYTF.

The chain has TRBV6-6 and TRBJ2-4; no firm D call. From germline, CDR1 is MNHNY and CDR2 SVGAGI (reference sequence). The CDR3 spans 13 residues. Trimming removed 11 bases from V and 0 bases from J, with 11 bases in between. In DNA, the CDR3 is TGTGCCGCATCAGGCAGAGCCAAAAACATTCAGTACTTC. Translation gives CAASGRAKNIQYF.

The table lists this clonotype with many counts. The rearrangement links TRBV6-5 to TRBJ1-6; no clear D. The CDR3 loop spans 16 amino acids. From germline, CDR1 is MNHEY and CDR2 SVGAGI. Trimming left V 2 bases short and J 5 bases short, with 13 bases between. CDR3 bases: TGTGCCAGCAGTTACGCGGAGCGGGCTGATAATTCACCCCTCCACTTT. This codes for CASSYAERADNSPLHF.

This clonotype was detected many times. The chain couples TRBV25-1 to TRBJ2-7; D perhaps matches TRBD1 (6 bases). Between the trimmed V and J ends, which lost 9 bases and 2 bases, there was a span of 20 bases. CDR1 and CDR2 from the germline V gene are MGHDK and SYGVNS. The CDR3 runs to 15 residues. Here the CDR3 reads CASRATDRFTYEQYF. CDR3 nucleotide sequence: TGTGCCAGTCGCGCTACCGACAGGTTTACCTACGAGCAGTACTTC.

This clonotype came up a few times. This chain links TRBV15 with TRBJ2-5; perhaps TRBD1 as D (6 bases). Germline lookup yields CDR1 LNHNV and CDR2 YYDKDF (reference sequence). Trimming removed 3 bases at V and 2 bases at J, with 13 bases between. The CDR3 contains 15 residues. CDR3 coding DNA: TGTGCCACCAGCAGGGGTCCAGGGACACAAGAGACCCAGTACTTC. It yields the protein CATSRGPGTQETQYF.

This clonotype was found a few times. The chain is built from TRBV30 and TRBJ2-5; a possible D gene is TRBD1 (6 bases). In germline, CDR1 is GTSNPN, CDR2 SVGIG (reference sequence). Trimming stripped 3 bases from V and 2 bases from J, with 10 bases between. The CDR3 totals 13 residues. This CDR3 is CAWSGTKQETQYF. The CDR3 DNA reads TGTGCCTGGAGCGGGACAAAACAAGAGACCCAGTACTTC. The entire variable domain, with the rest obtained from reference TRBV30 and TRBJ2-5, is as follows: SQTIHQWPATLVQPVGSPLSLECTVEGTSNPNLYWYRQAAGRGLQLLFYSVGIGQISSEVPQNLSASRPQDRQFILSSKKLLLSDSGFYLCAWSGTKQETQYFGPGTRLLVL.